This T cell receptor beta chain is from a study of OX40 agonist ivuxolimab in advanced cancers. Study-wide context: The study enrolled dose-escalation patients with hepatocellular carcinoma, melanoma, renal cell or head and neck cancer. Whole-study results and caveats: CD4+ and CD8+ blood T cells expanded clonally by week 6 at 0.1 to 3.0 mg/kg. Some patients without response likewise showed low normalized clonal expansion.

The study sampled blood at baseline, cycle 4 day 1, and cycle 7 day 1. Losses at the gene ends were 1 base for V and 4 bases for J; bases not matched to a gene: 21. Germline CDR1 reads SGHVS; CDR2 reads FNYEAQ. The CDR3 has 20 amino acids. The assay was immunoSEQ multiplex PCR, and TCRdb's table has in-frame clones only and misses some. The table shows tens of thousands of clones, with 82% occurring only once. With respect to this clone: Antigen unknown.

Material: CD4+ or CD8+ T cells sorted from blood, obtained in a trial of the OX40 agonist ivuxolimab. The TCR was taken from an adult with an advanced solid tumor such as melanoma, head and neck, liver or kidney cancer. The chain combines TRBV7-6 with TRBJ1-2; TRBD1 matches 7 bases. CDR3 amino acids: CASSLGRGTVGGPPLYGYTF. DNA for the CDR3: TGTGCCAGCAGCTTAGGAAGGGGGACAGTCGGAGGGCCACCCCTCTATGGCTACACCTTC.